The T cell receptor (beta chain) described here comes from a study of blood T cell repertoires in COVID-19. Study overall: T cells, B-cell-depleted T cells, or PBMCs supplied cDNA or gDNA.

Produced via immunoSEQ multiplex PCR; TCRdb's table is partial and in-frame only. This table holds about 200,000 clones, roughly 87% found once. Germline CDR1 reads SEHNR; CDR2 reads FQNEAQ (reference sequence). The CDR3 runs to 12 residues. Trimming pared 3 bases from V and 6 bases from J, leaving 7 bases between. The chain joins TRBV7-9 to TRBJ2-3; D remains unclear. The sequencing input was peripheral blood. The clonotype was recovered from a woman aged 55-75 years with COVID-19, enrolled during active disease. CDR3: CASSFLSDTQYF. In DNA form, the CDR3 reads TGTGCCAGCAGCTTTTTATCGGATACGCAGTATTTT. Full variable domain (outside the CDR3, taken from reference TRBV7-9 and TRBJ2-3): DTGVSQNPRHKITKRGQNVTFRCDPISEHNRLYWYRQTLGQGPEFLTYFQNEAQLEKSRLLSDRFSAERPKGSFSTLEIQRTEQGDSAMYLCASSFLSDTQYFGPGTRLTVL.